The rows below give T cell receptor beta chains drawn from one sample of a study of T cell responses to AZD1222 COVID-19 vaccine. Sequencing used immunoSEQ multiplex PCR; TCRdb keeps in-frame clones, though not all of them. The sample holds roughly 130,000 clones, 91% seen once. Sequences were derived from peripheral blood, sampled on day 0 of AZD1222 vaccination. These receptors all stem from an adult in good health. Each CDR3 is given with its conserved first and last residue. Each record gives: D gene, V gene, CDR3 length, J gene, clone size, CDR3 protein, CDR3 DNA. D genes are given only for firm matches. Not all rows give a size; the values are once, few, many and, for expanded clones, a class.

-,TRBV7-8,14,TRBJ2-7,once,CASSPTWRAYEQYF,TGTGCCAGCAGCCCGACGTGGCGGGCCTACGAGCAGTACTTC
-,TRBV2,15,TRBJ2-7,few,CASIPGTRLGYEQYF,TGTGCCAGCATCCCGGGGACGAGGTTAGGGTACGAGCAGTACTTC
-,TRBV6-2/TRBV6-3,12,TRBJ2-7,-,CASSYSSYEQYF,TGTGCCAGCAGTTACTCGTCTTACGAGCAGTACTTC
TRBD2,TRBV6-5,15,TRBJ2-1,-,CASSRGTSGYNEQFF,TGTGCCAGCAGTCGCGGGACTAGCGGCTACAATGAGCAGTTCTTC
TRBD1,TRBV10-1,16,TRBJ1-1,few,CASRYRGEGCKSEAFF,TGCGCCAGCAGATACAGGGGGGAGGGTTGTAAGTCGGAAGCTTTCTTT
-,TRBV5-1,14,TRBJ1-1,-,CASNPQASNTEAFF,TGCGCCAGCAATCCCCAGGCCTCAAACACTGAAGCTTTCTTT
TRBD1,TRBV19,17,TRBJ1-1,-,CASSLGTASIMNTEAFF,TGTGCCAGTAGCCTGGGGACAGCCTCTATCATGAACACTGAAGCTTTCTTT
TRBD1,TRBV5-1,14,TRBJ1-2,-,CASRPLMGQGKGTF,TGCGCCAGCAGGCCCCTAATGGGACAGGGAAAAGGTACCTTC
TRBD2,TRBV6-5,14,TRBJ2-3,once,CASSRLAGAGTQYF,TGTGCCAGCAGTCGGCTAGCGGGAGCCGGTACGCAGTATTTT
-,TRBV5-5,15,TRBJ2-7,-,CASSLDGRNSYEQYF,TGTGCCAGCAGCTTGGATGGCCGGAACTCCTACGAGCAGTACTTC
-,TRBV30,13,TRBJ1-3,-,CAWSIPSGNTIYF,TGTGCCTGGAGTATTCCCTCTGGAAACACCATATATTTT
-,TRBV27,12,TRBJ1-2,-,CASRGSGYGYTF,TGTGCCAGCCGGGGGTCAGGCTATGGCTACACCTTC
TRBD2,TRBV3-1/TRBV3-2,16,TRBJ2-7,-,CASSRGTSRRGGEQYF,TGTGCCAGCAGCCGGGGGACTAGTAGAAGGGGTGGCGAGCAGTACTTC
TRBD2,TRBV3-1/TRBV3-2,18,TRBJ2-5,-,CASSHAIALAGTAETQYF,TGTGCCAGCAGCCACGCTATCGCACTAGCGGGAACTGCAGAGACCCAGTACTTC
-,TRBV6-5,13,TRBJ1-4,-,CASSPDVLGELFF,TGTGCCAGCAGCCCCGATGTCTTGGGGGAACTGTTTTTT
-,TRBV6-1,15,TRBJ2-3,-,CASSEGITGTDTQYF,TGTGCCAGCAGTGAAGGGATCACAGGCACAGATACGCAGTATTTT
TRBD1,TRBV4-1,15,TRBJ2-7,-,CASSQGQGASYEQYF,TGCGCCAGCAGCCAAGGACAGGGGGCGAGCTACGAGCAGTACTTC
-,TRBV7-9,19,TRBJ1-1,-,CASSLYGGTVSSMNTEAFF,TGTGCCAGCAGCCTCTACGGCGGGACCGTCAGTAGTATGAACACTGAAGCTTTCTTT
-,TRBV12-3/TRBV12-4,13,TRBJ1-1,-,CASIPELNTEAFF,TGTGCCAGCATCCCCGAACTGAACACTGAAGCTTTCTTT
TRBD2,TRBV19,16,TRBJ2-1,-,CASSIRSLAGGREQFF,TGTGCCAGTAGTATTAGGTCGCTAGCGGGAGGGCGCGAGCAGTTCTTC
-,TRBV29-1,13,TRBJ2-6,-,CSVVSSGANVLTF,TGCAGCGTAGTGAGCTCTGGGGCCAACGTCCTGACTTTC
-,TRBV2,13,TRBJ1-2,-,CASSEWAVEGYTF,TGTGCCAGCAGTGAATGGGCAGTCGAGGGCTACACCTTC
-,TRBV11-3,14,TRBJ1-1,-,CASSLSGNTGEAFF,TGTGCCAGCAGCCTCTCGGGGAATACAGGGGAAGCTTTCTTT
TRBD1,TRBV3-1/TRBV3-2,15,TRBJ1-5,once,CASSSGTGFNQPQHF,TGTGCCAGCAGCTCCGGGACAGGCTTCAATCAGCCCCAGCATTTT
TRBD2,TRBV27,15,TRBJ2-7,-,CASSLTSGRSYEQYF,TGTGCCAGCAGTTTAACTAGCGGGAGATCCTACGAGCAGTACTTC
-,TRBV29-1,13,TRBJ1-2,-,CSVRQVDIYGYTF,TGCAGCGTTCGACAGGTGGATATCTATGGCTACACCTTC
TRBD1,TRBV7-8,15,TRBJ1-5,once,CASSPGTGDNQPQHF,TGTGCCAGCAGCCCCGGGACAGGGGACAATCAGCCCCAGCATTTT
TRBD2,TRBV2,12,TRBJ2-3,-,CASRGLVDTQYF,TGTGCCAGCAGGGGACTAGTCGATACGCAGTATTTT
-,TRBV5-1,14,TRBJ2-4,-,CASSLAGPGDIQYF,TGCGCCAGCAGCTTGGCGGGACCAGGTGACATTCAGTACTTC
-,TRBV6-5,15,TRBJ1-2,-,CASSYSVGGAYGYTF,TGTGCCAGCAGTTACTCGGTGGGGGGGGCTTATGGCTACACCTTC
-,TRBV6-2/TRBV6-3,12,TRBJ2-7,-,CASSYSPTVQYF,TGTGCCAGCAGTTACTCCCCGACGGTGCAGTACTTC
TRBD1,TRBV5-6,15,TRBJ1-1,-,CASSPETGANTEAFF,TGTGCCAGCAGCCCGGAAACAGGGGCGAACACTGAAGCTTTCTTT
-,TRBV19,12,TRBJ1-1,-,CASSKGDTEAFF,TGTGCCAGTAGTAAGGGTGACACTGAAGCTTTCTTT
-,TRBV27,15,TRBJ2-1,-,CASSQGRTRSNEQFF,TGTGCCAGCAGTCAGGGACGCACCCGTTCCAATGAGCAGTTCTTC
-,TRBV29-1,13,TRBJ2-1,-,CSVWGEPYNEQFF,TGCAGCGTTTGGGGGGAGCCCTACAATGAGCAGTTCTTC
-,TRBV14,15,TRBJ1-3,-,CASSQGGDPGNTIYF,TGTGCCAGCAGCCAAGGTGGCGACCCTGGAAACACCATATATTTT
-,TRBV12-5,13,TRBJ1-5,-,CASGLSLDQPQHF,TGTGCTAGTGGTTTGTCCCTGGATCAGCCCCAGCATTTT
TRBD2,TRBV12-5,13,TRBJ2-4,-,CASALAGVNIQYF,TGTGCTAGTGCCCTAGCGGGAGTGAACATTCAGTACTTC
TRBD2,TRBV6-4,19,TRBJ2-2,-,CASRDTALGLAANTGELFF,TGTGCCAGCAGAGACACAGCCTTGGGACTAGCGGCGAACACCGGGGAGCTGTTTTTT
TRBD2,TRBV7-8,20,TRBJ2-1,-,CASSVRPRTSGSPLVNEQFF,TGTGCCAGCAGCGTTAGGCCCCGGACTAGCGGGAGCCCTCTCGTAAATGAGCAGTTCTTC
TRBD2,TRBV4-2,15,TRBJ2-3,-,CASSQKTSGTDTQYF,TGTGCCAGCAGCCAGAAGACTAGCGGCACAGATACGCAGTATTTT
TRBD2,TRBV7-2,16,TRBJ2-3,once,CASSLGLAGGLDTQYF,TGTGCCAGCAGCTTAGGACTAGCGGGAGGGCTTGATACGCAGTATTTT
-,TRBV14,18,TRBJ2-7,-,CASSHRNLMPYTDYEQYF,TGTGCCAGCAGCCATAGAAACCTTATGCCCTATACCGACTACGAGCAGTACTTC
-,TRBV24-1,14,TRBJ1-5,-,CATSDLDPHGPQHF,TGTGCCACCAGTGATTTGGACCCACACGGGCCCCAGCATTTT
-,TRBV7-9,18,TRBJ1-3,-,CASSLEGSRSVSGNTIYF,TGTGCCAGCAGCTTAGAGGGAAGCAGGTCGGTCTCTGGAAACACCATATATTTT
-,TRBV7-2,13,TRBJ2-1,-,CASSLEFSTEQFF,TGTGCCAGCAGCTTAGAATTCTCTACCGAGCAGTTCTTC
TRBD1,TRBV4-1,18,TRBJ1-3,-,CASSQDLKGQGSGNTIYF,TGCGCCAGCAGCCAAGATTTAAAGGGACAGGGCTCTGGAAACACCATATATTTT
TRBD1,TRBV6-5,15,TRBJ2-7,once,CASRETGTNSYEQYF,TGTGCCAGCAGGGAGACAGGGACGAATTCCTACGAGCAGTACTTC
-,TRBV18,13,TRBJ2-5,-,CASSPTSKETQYF,TGTGCCAGCTCACCTACGTCGAAGGAGACCCAGTACTTC
-,TRBV11-1,15,TRBJ2-1,-,CASTPGVSDYNEQFF,TGTGCCAGCACCCCCGGAGTGTCGGATTACAATGAGCAGTTCTTC
-,TRBV6-6,13,TRBJ1-5,-,CASGAGEDQPQHF,TGTGCCAGCGGAGCAGGAGAAGATCAGCCCCAGCATTTT
-,TRBV2,16,TRBJ1-5,-,CASSERQARSNQPQHF,TGTGCCAGCAGTGAGCGGCAGGCCAGGAGCAATCAGCCCCAGCATTTT
TRBD1,TRBV9,17,TRBJ1-2,-,CASSVARGTGGPYGYTF,TGTGCCAGCAGCGTAGCTCGCGGGACAGGGGGCCCTTATGGCTACACCTTC
-,TRBV30,15,TRBJ1-6,-,CAWSESGLWDSPLHF,TGTGCCTGGAGTGAATCGGGCCTCTGGGATTCACCCCTCCACTTT
-,TRBV5-1,16,TRBJ1-2,-,CASSYGLTGGHYGYTF,TGCGCCAGCAGCTATGGACTGACAGGAGGGCACTATGGCTACACCTTC
-,TRBV9,13,TRBJ2-7,once,CASSPDGPYEQYF,TGTGCCAGCAGCCCAGACGGCCCCTACGAGCAGTACTTC
-,TRBV29-1,13,TRBJ1-2,-,CSVANEANYGYTF,TGCAGCGTTGCTAACGAAGCTAACTATGGCTACACCTTC